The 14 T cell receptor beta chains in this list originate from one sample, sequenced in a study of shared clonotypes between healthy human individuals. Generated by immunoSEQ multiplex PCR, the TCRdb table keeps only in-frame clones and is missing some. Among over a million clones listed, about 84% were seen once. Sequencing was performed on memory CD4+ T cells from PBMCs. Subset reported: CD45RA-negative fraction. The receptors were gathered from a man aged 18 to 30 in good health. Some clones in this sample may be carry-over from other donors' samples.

The CDR3 coding sequence is TGTGCCAGCAGCGCAGGGCTCGACAGGGGGGTCGGCAATCAGCCCCAGCATTTT. This translates into CASSAGLDRGVGNQPQHF. The genes are TRBV27 and TRBJ1-5, with 9 bases identical to TRBD1. V lost 6 bases and J lost 2; bases outside the gene matches: 14. Germline V CDR1 and CDR2: MNHEY, SMNVEV (reference sequence). This CDR3 is built from 18 residues.

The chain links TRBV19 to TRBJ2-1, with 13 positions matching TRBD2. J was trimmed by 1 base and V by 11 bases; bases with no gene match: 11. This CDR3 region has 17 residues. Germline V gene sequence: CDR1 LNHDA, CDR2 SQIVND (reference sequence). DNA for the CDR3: TGTGCCGCCTCCGGGACTAGCGGGGCCGGGTCCTACAATGAGCAGTTCTTC. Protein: CAASGTSGAGSYNEQFF.

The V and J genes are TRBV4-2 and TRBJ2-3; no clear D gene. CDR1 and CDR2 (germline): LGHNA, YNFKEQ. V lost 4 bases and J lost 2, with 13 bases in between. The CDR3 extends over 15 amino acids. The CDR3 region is CASSPLLSSTDTQYF. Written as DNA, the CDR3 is TGTGCCAGCAGCCCCCTGTTGAGCTCCACAGATACGCAGTATTTT.

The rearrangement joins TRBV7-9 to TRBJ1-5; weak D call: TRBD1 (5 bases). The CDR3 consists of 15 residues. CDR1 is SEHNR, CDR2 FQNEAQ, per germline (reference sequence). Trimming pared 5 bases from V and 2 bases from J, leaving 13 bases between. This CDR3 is CASSQTRVGNQPQHF. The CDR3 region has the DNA TGTGCCAGCAGCCAAACCAGGGTGGGCAATCAGCCCCAGCATTTT.

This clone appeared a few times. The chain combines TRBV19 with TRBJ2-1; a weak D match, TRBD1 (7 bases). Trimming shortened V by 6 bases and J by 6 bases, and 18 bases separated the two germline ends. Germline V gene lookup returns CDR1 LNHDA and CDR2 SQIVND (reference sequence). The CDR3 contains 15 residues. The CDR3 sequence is CASRPRETGFNEQFF. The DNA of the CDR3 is TGTGCCAGTAGGCCCCGGGAGACAGGGTTCAATGAGCAGTTCTTC.

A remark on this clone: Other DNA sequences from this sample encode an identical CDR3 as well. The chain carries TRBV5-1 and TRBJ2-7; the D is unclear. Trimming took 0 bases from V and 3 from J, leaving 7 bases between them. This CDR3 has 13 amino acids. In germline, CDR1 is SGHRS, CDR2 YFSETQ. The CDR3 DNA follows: TGCGCCAGCAGCTTGGACCGAGGCTACGAGCAGTACTTC. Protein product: CASSLDRGYEQYF.

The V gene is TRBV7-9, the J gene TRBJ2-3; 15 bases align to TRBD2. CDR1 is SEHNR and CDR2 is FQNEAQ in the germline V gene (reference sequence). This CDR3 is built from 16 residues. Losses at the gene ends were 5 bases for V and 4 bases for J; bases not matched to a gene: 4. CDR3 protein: CASSPWTSGRADTQYF. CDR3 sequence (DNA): TGTGCCAGCAGCCCCTGGACTAGCGGGAGGGCAGATACGCAGTATTTT.

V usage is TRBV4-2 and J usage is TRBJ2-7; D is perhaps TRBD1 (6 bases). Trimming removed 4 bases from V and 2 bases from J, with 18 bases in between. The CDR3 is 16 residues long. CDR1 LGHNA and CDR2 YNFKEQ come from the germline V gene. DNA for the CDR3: TGTGCCAGCAGCCCTCTTGGGGACACCGGCGCCTACGAGCAGTACTTC. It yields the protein CASSPLGDTGAYEQYF.

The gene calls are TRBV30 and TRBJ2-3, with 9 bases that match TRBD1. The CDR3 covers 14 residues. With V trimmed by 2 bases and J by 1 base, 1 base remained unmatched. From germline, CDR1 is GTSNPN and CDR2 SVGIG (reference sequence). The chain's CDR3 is CAWSRDRGTDTQYF. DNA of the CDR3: TGTGCCTGGAGTAGGGACAGGGGCACAGATACGCAGTATTTT.

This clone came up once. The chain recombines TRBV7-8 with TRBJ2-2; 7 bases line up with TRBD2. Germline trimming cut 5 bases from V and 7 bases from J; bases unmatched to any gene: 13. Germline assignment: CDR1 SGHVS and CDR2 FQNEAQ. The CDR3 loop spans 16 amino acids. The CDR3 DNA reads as TGTGCCAGCAGCCCCTGGGATGGGAGGGCGGTCGGGGAGCTGTTTTTT. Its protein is CASSPWDGRAVGELFF.

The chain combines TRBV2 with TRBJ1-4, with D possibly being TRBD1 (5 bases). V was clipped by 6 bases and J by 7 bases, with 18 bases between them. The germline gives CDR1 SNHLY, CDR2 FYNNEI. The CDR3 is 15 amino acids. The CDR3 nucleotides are TGTGCCAGCAGCTTTTCTGAGGGGAAGAGTGAAAAACTGTTTTTT. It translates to CASSFSEGKSEKLFF.

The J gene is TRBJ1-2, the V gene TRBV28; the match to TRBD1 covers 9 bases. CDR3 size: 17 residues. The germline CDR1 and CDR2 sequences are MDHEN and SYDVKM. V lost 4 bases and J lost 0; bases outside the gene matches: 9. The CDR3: CASSSGTGLEANYGYTF. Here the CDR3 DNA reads TGTGCCAGCAGTTCGGGGACAGGGCTAGAAGCTAACTATGGCTACACCTTC.

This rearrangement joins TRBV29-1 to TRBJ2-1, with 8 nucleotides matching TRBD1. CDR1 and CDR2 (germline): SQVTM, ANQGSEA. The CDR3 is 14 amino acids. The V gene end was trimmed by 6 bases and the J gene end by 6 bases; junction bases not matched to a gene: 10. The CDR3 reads CSVDLGQGFNEQFF. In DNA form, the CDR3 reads TGCAGCGTGGATCTCGGACAGGGCTTCAATGAGCAGTTCTTC.

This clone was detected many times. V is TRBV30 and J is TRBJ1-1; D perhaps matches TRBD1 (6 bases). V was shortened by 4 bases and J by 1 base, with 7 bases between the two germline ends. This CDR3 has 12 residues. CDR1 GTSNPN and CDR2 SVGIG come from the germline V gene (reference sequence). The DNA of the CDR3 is TGTGCCTGGAACAGGGCGAACACTGAAGCTTTCTTT. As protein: CAWNRANTEAFF.